The text below deals with one T cell receptor beta chain. Its antigen is not identified. The source of the thymus tissue was resections taken during corrective heart surgery. It was healthy Finnish infants having corrective surgery for congenital heart defects who were the donors. Trimming stripped 4 bases from V and 3 bases from J, with 21 bases between. In germline, CDR1 is SGHTA, CDR2 FQGNSA. CDR3 length: 17 residues. These data come from a study of human thymus T cells. The assay was immunoSEQ multiplex PCR, and TCRdb's table has in-frame clones only and misses some. Of tens of thousands of clones listed, roughly 96% were seen once; the top ten hold 0.034%. General study findings and limits: Overlap was high between thymic repertoires from unrelated individuals, as reported in related research.

Sequencing used thymus tissue. The chain uses TRBV7-2 and TRBJ2-5; D might be TRBD2 (5 bases). This sequence was found in a girl under two years old with a congenital heart defect but otherwise immunologically healthy. The CDR3 loop is CASSSLVLRAVKETQYF. CDR3 sequence (DNA): TGTGCCAGCAGCTCACTAGTTTTGCGTGCCGTAAAAGAGACCCAGTACTTC.